This T cell receptor (beta chain) emerged from a study of blood T cell repertoires in COVID-19. Study background: Some COVID-19 samples were acute and others convalescent; all came from the United States, Italy and Spain. Sources were T cells, B-cell-depleted T cells, or PBMCs; the material itself was cDNA or gDNA.

In the study's own analysis: It was from reference gene primer amplification that nucleated cell counts were estimated. Repertoires were generated with immunoSEQ multiplex PCR, while TCRdb's copy carries only in-frame clones and drops some. V, J and clone size are taken as reported in that table, and D and trimming were inferred from the DNA itself. Among some 52,000 clones listed, approximately 90% were seen once. Trimming took 7 bases from V and 5 from J; bases not matched to a gene: 19. This CDR3 is built from 17 residues. The germline gives CDR1 LNHDA, CDR2 SQIVND (reference sequence). The chain joins TRBV19 to TRBJ1-1; 7 nucleotides align to TRBD1. This receptor was taken from a man between 65 and 79 years old with acute or convalescent COVID-19. Sequenced sample: peripheral blood. This CDR3 reads CASNPSPGAGGRTEAFF. The CDR3 DNA is TGTGCCAGTAACCCTTCCCCCGGGGCAGGGGGTAGAACTGAAGCTTTCTTT.